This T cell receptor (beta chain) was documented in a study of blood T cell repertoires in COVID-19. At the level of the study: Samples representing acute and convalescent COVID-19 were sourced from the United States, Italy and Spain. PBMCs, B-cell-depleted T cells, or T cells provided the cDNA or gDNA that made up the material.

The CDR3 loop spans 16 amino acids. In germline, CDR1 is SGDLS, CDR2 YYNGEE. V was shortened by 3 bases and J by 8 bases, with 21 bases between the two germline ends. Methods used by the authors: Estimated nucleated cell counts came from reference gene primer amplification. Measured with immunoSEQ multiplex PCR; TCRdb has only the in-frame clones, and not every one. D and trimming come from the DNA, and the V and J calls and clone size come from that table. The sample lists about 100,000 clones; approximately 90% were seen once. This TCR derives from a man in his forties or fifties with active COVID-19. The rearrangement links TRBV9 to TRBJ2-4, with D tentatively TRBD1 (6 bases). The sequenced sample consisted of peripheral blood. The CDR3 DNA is TGTGCCAGCAGCGCGCGTCAAGAGGGGGTAAGGGACATTCAGTACTTC. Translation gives CASSARQEGVRDIQYF.